The TCR beta chain under discussion was sequenced for a study of control samples from healthy donors and cancer patients. Some clones are missing from TCRdb's copy, which holds only in-frame ones; the method was immunoSEQ multiplex PCR. Of 150,000 to 200,000 clones detected, roughly 88% appear once; the ten largest clones hold about 1.7%. Germline loops: CDR1 SGHRS, CDR2 YFSETQ. CDR3 length: 17 residues. V shed 3 bases and J 4 bases; nucleotides not matched to a gene: 12. This clonotype was sampled from a young man in good health. The V gene is TRBV5-1, the J gene TRBJ2-3, with 9 positions matching TRBD2. Sequenced sample: blood. The CDR3 nucleotides are TGCGCCAGCAGCTCCCACGGGGGAGCGGGGGGTGCAGATACGCAGTATTTT. Protein: CASSSHGGAGGADTQYF.